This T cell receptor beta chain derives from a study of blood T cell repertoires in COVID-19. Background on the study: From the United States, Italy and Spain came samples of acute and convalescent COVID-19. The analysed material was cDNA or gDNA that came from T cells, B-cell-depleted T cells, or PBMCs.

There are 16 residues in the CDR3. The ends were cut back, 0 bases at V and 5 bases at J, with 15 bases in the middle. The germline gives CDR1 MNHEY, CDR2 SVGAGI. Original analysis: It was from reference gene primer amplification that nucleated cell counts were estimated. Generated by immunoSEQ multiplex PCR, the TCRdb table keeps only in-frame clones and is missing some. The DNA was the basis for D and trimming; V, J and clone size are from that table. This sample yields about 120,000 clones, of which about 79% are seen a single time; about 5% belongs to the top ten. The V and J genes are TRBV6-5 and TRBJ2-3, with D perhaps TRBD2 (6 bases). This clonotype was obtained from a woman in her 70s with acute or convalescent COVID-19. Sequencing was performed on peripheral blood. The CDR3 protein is CASSYSGWGVQDTQYF. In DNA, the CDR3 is TGTGCCAGCAGTTACTCGGGTTGGGGGGTGCAAGATACGCAGTATTTT.